This T cell receptor beta chain was recovered during a study of cytotoxic CD8 clonotypes in ibrutinib-treated CLL. Study context: Partial response occurred in roughly 25 patients and complete response in 2; at median around 70 months, approximately 14 remained remitted and approximately twelve progressed. After treatment lasting a median roughly 12 months, range 6 to 36, response samples were collected.

Measured with immunoSEQ multiplex PCR; TCRdb has only the in-frame clones, and not every one. Counted here are some 200,000 clones, 75% to 80% occurring once; the ten biggest clones make up about 10%. CDR3 size: 14 residues. CDR1 and CDR2 from the germline V gene are LNHDA and SQIVND (reference sequence). V was shortened by 3 bases and J by 7 bases, with 13 bases between the two germline ends. Whole-study findings and limits: Clonality went higher at ibrutinib response and then dropped back toward baseline at progression.

As for this clone: Its antigen is unidentified.

The gene calls are TRBV19 and TRBJ1-5; no clear D. The source was PBMCs, collected after 12 months of ibrutinib treatment. This TCR derives from a human donor with chronic lymphocytic leukemia. The chain's CDR3 is CASSIGSRRQPQHF. The CDR3 DNA reads TGTGCCAGTAGTATTGGCAGTCGACGGCAGCCCCAGCATTTT. Together with reference TRBV19 and TRBJ1-5, the CDR3 gives the full variable domain: DGGITQSPKYLFRKEGQNVTLSCEQNLNHDAMYWYRQDPGQGLRLIYYSQIVNDFQKGDIAEGYSVSREKKESFPLTVTSAQKNPTAFYLCASSIGSRRQPQHFGDGTRLSIL.